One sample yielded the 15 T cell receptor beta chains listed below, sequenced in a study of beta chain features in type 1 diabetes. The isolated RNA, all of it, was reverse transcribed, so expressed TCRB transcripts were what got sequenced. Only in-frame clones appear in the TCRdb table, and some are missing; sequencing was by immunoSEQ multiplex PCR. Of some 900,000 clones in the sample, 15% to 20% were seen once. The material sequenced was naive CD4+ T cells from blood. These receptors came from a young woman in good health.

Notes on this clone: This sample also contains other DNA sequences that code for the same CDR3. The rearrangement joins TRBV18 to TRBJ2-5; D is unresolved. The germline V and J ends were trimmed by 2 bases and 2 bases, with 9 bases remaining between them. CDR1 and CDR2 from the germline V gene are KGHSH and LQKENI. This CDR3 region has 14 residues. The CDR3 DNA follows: TGTGCCAGCTCACCAATGGACGGGCAAGAGACCCAGTACTTC. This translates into CASSPMDGQETQYF.

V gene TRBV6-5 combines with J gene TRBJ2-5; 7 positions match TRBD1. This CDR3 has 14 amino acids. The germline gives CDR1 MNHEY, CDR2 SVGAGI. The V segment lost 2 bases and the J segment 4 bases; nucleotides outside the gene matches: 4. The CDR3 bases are TGTGCCAGCAGTTACGACAGGGTTGGAGAGACCCAGTACTTC. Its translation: CASSYDRVGETQYF.

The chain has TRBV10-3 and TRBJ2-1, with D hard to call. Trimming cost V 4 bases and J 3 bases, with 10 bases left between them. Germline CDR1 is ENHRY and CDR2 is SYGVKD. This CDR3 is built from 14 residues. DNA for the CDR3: TGTGCCATCAGTGCCCTTGACATCTACAATGAGCAGTTCTTC. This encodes CAISALDIYNEQFF.

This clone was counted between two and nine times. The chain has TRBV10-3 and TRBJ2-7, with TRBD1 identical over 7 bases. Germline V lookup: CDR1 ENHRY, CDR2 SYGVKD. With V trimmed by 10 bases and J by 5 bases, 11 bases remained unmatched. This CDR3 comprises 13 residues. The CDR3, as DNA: TGTGCCACCCTGAGGGGGACAGTCGACGAGCAGTACTTC. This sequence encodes CATLRGTVDEQYF.

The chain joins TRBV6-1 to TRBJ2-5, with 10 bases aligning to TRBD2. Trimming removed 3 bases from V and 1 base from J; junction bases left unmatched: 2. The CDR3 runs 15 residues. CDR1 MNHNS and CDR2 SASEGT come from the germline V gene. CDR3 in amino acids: CASSDRTSGQETQYF. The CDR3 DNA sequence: TGTGCCAGCAGTGATAGGACTAGCGGCCAAGAGACCCAGTACTTC.

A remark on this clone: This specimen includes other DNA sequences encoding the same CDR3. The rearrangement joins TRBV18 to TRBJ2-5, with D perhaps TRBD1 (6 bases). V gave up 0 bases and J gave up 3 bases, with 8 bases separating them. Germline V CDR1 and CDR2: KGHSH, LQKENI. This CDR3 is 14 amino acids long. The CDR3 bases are TGTGCCAGCTCACCACCTCCAGGGGAAGAGACCCAGTACTTC. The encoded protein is CASSPPPGEETQYF.

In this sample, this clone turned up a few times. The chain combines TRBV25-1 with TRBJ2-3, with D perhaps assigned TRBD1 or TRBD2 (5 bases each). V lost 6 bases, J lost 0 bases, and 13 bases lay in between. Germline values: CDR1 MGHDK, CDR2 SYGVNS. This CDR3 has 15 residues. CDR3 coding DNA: TGTGCCAGCAGGGGAGCAGGGATTAGCACAGATACGCAGTATTTT. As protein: CASRGAGISTDTQYF.

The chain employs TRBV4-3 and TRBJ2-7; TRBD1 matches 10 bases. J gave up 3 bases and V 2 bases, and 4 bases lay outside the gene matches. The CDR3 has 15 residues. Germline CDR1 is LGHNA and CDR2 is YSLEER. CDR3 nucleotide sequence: TGCGCCAGCAGCCAACAGACAGGGGGCATCTACGAGCAGTACTTC. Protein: CASSQQTGGIYEQYF.

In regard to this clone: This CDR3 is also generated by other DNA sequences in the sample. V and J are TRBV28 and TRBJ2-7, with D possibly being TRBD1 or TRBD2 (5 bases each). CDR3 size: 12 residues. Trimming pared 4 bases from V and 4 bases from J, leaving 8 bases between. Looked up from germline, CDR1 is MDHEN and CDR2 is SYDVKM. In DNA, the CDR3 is TGTGCCAGCAGTTCGGGACCGTACGAGCAGTACTTC. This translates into CASSSGPYEQYF.

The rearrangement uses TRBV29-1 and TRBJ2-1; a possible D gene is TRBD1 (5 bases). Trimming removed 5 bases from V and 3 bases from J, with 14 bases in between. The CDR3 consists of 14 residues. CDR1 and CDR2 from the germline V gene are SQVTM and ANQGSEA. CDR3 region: CSVFAGIIYNEQFF. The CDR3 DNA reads TGCAGCGTTTTTGCAGGGATTATCTACAATGAGCAGTTCTTC.

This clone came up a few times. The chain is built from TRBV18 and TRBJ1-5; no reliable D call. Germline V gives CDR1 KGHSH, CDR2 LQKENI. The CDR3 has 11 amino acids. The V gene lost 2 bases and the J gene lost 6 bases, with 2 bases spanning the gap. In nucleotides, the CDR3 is TGTGCCAGCTCACCAGGTCAGCCCCAGCATTTT. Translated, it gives CASSPGQPQHF.

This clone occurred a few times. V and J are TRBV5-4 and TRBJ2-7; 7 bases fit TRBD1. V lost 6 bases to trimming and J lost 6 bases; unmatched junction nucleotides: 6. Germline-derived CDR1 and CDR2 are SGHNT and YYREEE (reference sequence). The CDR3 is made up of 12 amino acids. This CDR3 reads CASTTTGVEQYF. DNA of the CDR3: TGTGCCAGCACCACAACAGGGGTCGAGCAGTACTTC.

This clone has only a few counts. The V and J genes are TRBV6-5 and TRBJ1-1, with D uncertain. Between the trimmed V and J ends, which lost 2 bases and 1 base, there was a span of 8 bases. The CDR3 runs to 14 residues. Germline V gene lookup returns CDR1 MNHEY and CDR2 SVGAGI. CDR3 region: CASSYSRSNTEAFF. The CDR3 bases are TGTGCCAGCAGTTACAGCCGGTCGAACACTGAAGCTTTCTTT.

The CDR3 spells CSVNQPINYGYTF. The CDR3 bases are TGCAGCGTTAATCAACCTATTAACTATGGCTACACCTTC. The rearrangement links TRBV29-1 to TRBJ1-2; D not resolved. Germline V gene data show CDR1 as SQVTM and CDR2 as ANQGSEA. There are 13 residues in the CDR3. Trimming took off 5 bases at V and 1 base at J, with 11 bases between the two ends.

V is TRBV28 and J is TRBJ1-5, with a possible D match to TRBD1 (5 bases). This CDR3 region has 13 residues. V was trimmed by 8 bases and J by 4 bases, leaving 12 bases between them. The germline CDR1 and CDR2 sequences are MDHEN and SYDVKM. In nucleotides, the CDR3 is TGTGCCAGCCATATTGACAGTAATCAGCCCCAGCATTTT. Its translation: CASHIDSNQPQHF.